These T cell receptor beta chains were read from a single sample in a study of cytomegalovirus exposure and HLA in healthy donors. The table came from immunoSEQ multiplex PCR; TCRdb's copy has only in-frame clones and leaves some out. This sample yields tens of thousands of clones, of which less than 85% are seen a single time; more than 9.5% belongs to the top ten. The sequenced sample consisted of PBMCs. The receptors come from a woman aged 50 to 65 in good health and CMV-seropositive. CDR3s include the opening cysteine and the closing phenylalanine or tryptophan. Each record gives: clone size, D gene, J gene, V gene, CDR3 DNA, CDR3 protein. D genes are given only for firm matches. Size tells how often a clone was seen (once, few, many) or the class of an expanded clone, and some rows leave it out.

>few|.|TRBJ1-1|TRBV7-9
TGTGCCAGCAGCCCAGGGACATTGAACACTGAAGCTTTCTTT
CASSPGTLNTEAFF
>.|.|TRBJ1-4|TRBV11-2
TGTGCCAGCAGCTCCTCTTCAGTTGCAACTAATGAAAAACTGTTTTTT
CASSSSSVATNEKLFF
>.|TRBD1|TRBJ1-1|TRBV10-3
TGTGCCATCAGTGGACAGGGAAACACTGAAGCTTTCTTT
CAISGQGNTEAFF
>few|.|TRBJ2-3|TRBV27
TGTGCCAGCAGTTCCCCTCGGACACTCGATACGCAGTATTTT
CASSSPRTLDTQYF
>.|TRBD2|TRBJ2-3|TRBV7-8
TGTGCCAGCAGCTTTGGGCGGGGGGGCCGCGGAGATACGCAGTATTTT
CASSFGRGGRGDTQYF
>.|.|TRBJ2-2|TRBV21-1
TGTGCCAGCCAGGGGGGCGCCCGGAACACCGGGGAGCTGTTTTTT
CASQGGARNTGELFF
>.|TRBD2|TRBJ2-2|TRBV27
TGTGCCAGCAGCAGCGGGAGGGGGTGGGTTGCCGGGGAGCTGTTTTTT
CASSSGRGWVAGELFF
>once|.|TRBJ1-2|TRBV5-4
TGTGCCAGCAGCTTAAGGGGCAGGGGCGATGGCTACACCTTC
CASSLRGRGDGYTF
>.|.|TRBJ1-1|TRBV29-1
TGCAGCGTTGAACGAGGGGAGGGCACTGAAGCTTTCTTT
CSVERGEGTEAFF
>.|.|TRBJ2-7|TRBV2
TGTGCCAGCAGTGAAGCAAGGCAGGTTACCTACGAGCAGTACTTC
CASSEARQVTYEQYF
>.|TRBD1|TRBJ1-6|TRBV7-2
TGTGCCAGCAGTTTAACAGGGGACTCACCCCTCCACTTT
CASSLTGDSPLHF
>few|.|TRBJ1-5|TRBV5-6
TGTGCCAGCAGCTTCGGCTGGAGTACCAATCAGCCCCAGCATTTT
CASSFGWSTNQPQHF
>.|.|TRBJ2-5|TRBV7-9
TGTGCCAGCAGCTTAGGTGGGAGTGTGGGGGAGACCCAGTACTTC
CASSLGGSVGETQYF
>.|.|TRBJ2-1|TRBV30
TGTGCCTGGAGCTCGGGAGAGACCTCCTACAATGAGCAGTTCTTC
CAWSSGETSYNEQFF
>.|TRBD1|TRBJ2-7|TRBV28
TGTGCCAGCCAGGGGGCGCGGGAGCAGTACTTC
CASQGAREQYF
>.|.|TRBJ2-3|TRBV5-6
TGTGCCAGCAGCTTCTTACGGGGGAACACAGATACGCAGTATTTT
CASSFLRGNTDTQYF
>.|.|TRBJ1-3|TRBV7-8
TGTGCCAGCAGCTTAGCCGGGGTTGGAAACACCATATATTTT
CASSLAGVGNTIYF
>.|TRBD2|TRBJ2-7|TRBV10-1
TGCGCCAGCAGTGAATATGTGGGACTAGCGGGGGGAAACTCCTACGAGCAGTACTTC
CASSEYVGLAGGNSYEQYF
>.|TRBD2|TRBJ2-7|TRBV6-1
TGTGCCAGCAGGGTACTAGCGGGAGGATACGAGCAGTACTTC
CASRVLAGGYEQYF
>.|.|TRBJ1-1|TRBV12-5
TGTGCTAGTGGTTTGAGCAAGGGAGTCACTGAAGCTTTCTTT
CASGLSKGVTEAFF
>.|TRBD2|TRBJ2-5|TRBV2
TGTGCCAGCAGTGGAGGACTAGCGGGGACGGCGGGGGAGACCCAGTACTTC
CASSGGLAGTAGETQYF
>.|.|TRBJ2-2|TRBV5-5
TGTGCCAGCAGCCGGGACAGCTCTGAGGAGGGGCTGTTTTTT
CASSRDSSEEGLFF
>.|.|TRBJ2-5|TRBV30
TGTGCCTGGGAGTCATTTTGGCGGGAGACCCAGTACTTC
CAWESFWRETQYF
>once|.|TRBJ2-2|TRBV30
TGTGCCTGGAGTGGCGGGACAGCGGGAGCGCGGTACACCGGGGAGCTGTTTTTT
CAWSGGTAGARYTGELFF
>once|.|TRBJ1-6|TRBV29-1
TGCAGCGTTGCAATGGACTGGGATTCACCCCTCCACTTT
CSVAMDWDSPLHF
>.|TRBD2|TRBJ2-5|TRBV10-2
TGCGCCAGCAGTGCGCGGTCTAGCGGGAGTAACCAAGAGACCCAGTACTTC
CASSARSSGSNQETQYF
>.|TRBD2|TRBJ2-1|TRBV6-4
TGTGCCAGCAGTGCGGGGGGGGGATCCTACAATGAGCAGTTCTTC
CASSAGGGSYNEQFF
>many|.|TRBJ1-2|TRBV11-2
TGTGCCACGAGACGCGGGGGTTCCAACTATGGCTACACCTTC
CATRRGGSNYGYTF
>few|TRBD1|TRBJ2-1|TRBV5-1
TGCGCCAGCAGCTCCCACAGGGGCCTACTTTACAATGAGCAGTTCTTC
CASSSHRGLLYNEQFF
>once|.|TRBJ1-2|TRBV6-5
TGTGCCAGCAGTTACTCGTATCGGCCAGGGGTGGTTGGCTACACCTTC
CASSYSYRPGVVGYTF
>.|.|TRBJ1-5|TRBV28
TGTGCCAGCAGCTGGGGGGGACGTCAGCCCCAGCATTTT
CASSWGGRQPQHF
>few|TRBD1|TRBJ2-3|TRBV5-6
TGTGCCAGCAGTCAGGCCACTGACGGGACAGGGTATTCAGATACGCAGTATTTT
CASSQATDGTGYSDTQYF
>.|TRBD2|TRBJ2-1|TRBV7-2
TGTGCCAGCAGCTTAAGGGAGGGTAACAATGAGCAGTTCTTC
CASSLREGNNEQFF
>.|TRBD1|TRBJ1-1|TRBV7-9
TGTGCCAGCAGCCGCAGGGGGCCATTGACTGAAGCTTTCTTT
CASSRRGPLTEAFF
>.|TRBD1|TRBJ2-7|TRBV6-6
TGTGCCAGCAGACAGGGACAGAACTACGAGCAGTACTTC
CASRQGQNYEQYF
>.|.|TRBJ2-7|TRBV7-8
TGTGCCAGCAGCTTAGGAGCCCCGAAGACCTACGAGCAGTACTTC
CASSLGAPKTYEQYF
>.|.|TRBJ1-4|TRBV27
TGTGCCAGCAGCCGAGAAACAACTAATGAAAAACTGTTTTTT
CASSRETTNEKLFF
>.|.|TRBJ1-2|TRBV27
TGTGCCAGCACCCCCACCCCTCACGGCTTGGCGGGTGGCTACACCTTC
CASTPTPHGLAGGYTF
>.|TRBD2|TRBJ2-3|TRBV2
TGTGCCAGCGCTAGCGGGAGCACAGATACGCAGTATTTT
CASASGSTDTQYF
>few|TRBD1|TRBJ2-1|TRBV4-3
TGCGCCAGCAGCCCCGGGACAGGCGTCGGTGAGCAGTTCTTC
CASSPGTGVGEQFF
>.|TRBD2|TRBJ2-6|TRBV19
TGTGCCAGTAATACCACGGGGCGGGGGGCTTCTGGGGCCAACGTCCTGACTTTC
CASNTTGRGASGANVLTF
>many|TRBD2|TRBJ2-7|TRBV11-3
TGTGCCAGCAGCTTCCCCTTATGGCGGGGGGGTTACGAGCAGTACTTC
CASSFPLWRGGYEQYF
>.|TRBD1|TRBJ1-6|TRBV5-4
TGTGCCAGCAGCCCGGACAGGGGGGGATCACCCCTCCACTTT
CASSPDRGGSPLHF
>.|TRBD2|TRBJ2-3|TRBV30
TGTGCCTGGAATTGGCGGGGGGCAGATACGCAGTATTTT
CAWNWRGADTQYF
>.|.|TRBJ1-4|TRBV7-9
TGTGCCAGCAGCTTAGGGCAGGGGATGGATGAAAAACTGTTTTTT
CASSLGQGMDEKLFF
>few|.|TRBJ2-1|TRBV4-3
TGCGCCAGCAGCCAAGAGACTGCCCCCTACAATGAGCAGTTCTTC
CASSQETAPYNEQFF
>.|TRBD1|TRBJ1-4|TRBV28
TGTGCCAGCAGACCGGGACAGACTAATGAAAAACTGTTTTTT
CASRPGQTNEKLFF
>.|TRBD2|TRBJ2-3|TRBV11-2
TGTGCCAGCAGCCGATCGAGACTAGCGGGGGGTCCGGATACGCAGTATTTT
CASSRSRLAGGPDTQYF
>.|.|TRBJ1-2|TRBV27
TGTGCCAGCAGTGTTACCGCCGTATGGGGCGGCTATGGCTACACCTTC
CASSVTAVWGGYGYTF
>.|TRBD1|TRBJ1-2|TRBV28
TGTGCCAGCGGACAGGGCTATGGCTACACCTTC
CASGQGYGYTF
>.|TRBD1|TRBJ1-2|TRBV29-1
TGCAGCGTCCAAGCCGGGACAGGGGACTATGGCTACACCTTC
CSVQAGTGDYGYTF
>few|.|TRBJ2-2|TRBV20-1
TGCAGTGCTCCTTACACCGGGGAGCTGTTTTTT
CSAPYTGELFF
>.|.|TRBJ1-5|TRBV30
TGTGCCTGGAGTCCAGGGGCTCCTCAGCCCCAGCATTTT
CAWSPGAPQPQHF
>.|.|TRBJ1-2|TRBV7-5
TGTGTCAGAAGCTTAAGGGCAGGGGGTGTCGTTGATCCCTGGCTATATGGCTACACCTTC
CVRSLRAGGVVDPWLYGYTF